The rows below give T cell receptor beta chains drawn from one sample of a study of cytomegalovirus exposure and HLA in healthy donors. The protocol was immunoSEQ multiplex PCR, while the TCRdb copy is restricted to in-frame clones and leaves out a portion. Of 90,000 to 110,000 clones in the sample, about four fifths were seen once. The sample was PBMCs. Receptors originate from a man aged 40-55 years in good health and CMV-seronegative. Both conserved end residues are part of each CDR3. A D gene is named only where the DNA matches it firmly. Rows may omit the clone size; those that give it use once, few, many or a size class.

cdr3_nt: TGTGCCAGCAGCTCCAGAACAGCAAGACGGAATGAAAAACTGTTTTTT
cdr3_aa: CASSSRTARRNEKLFF
clone_size: NA
v_call: TRBV7-6
cdr3_length: 16
j_call: TRBJ1-4
d_call: NA

cdr3_nt: TGCAGCGTTGAAGATATAGGGACACCTTACGAGCAGTACTTC
cdr3_aa: CSVEDIGTPYEQYF
clone_size: NA
v_call: TRBV29-1
cdr3_length: 14
j_call: TRBJ2-7
d_call: NA

cdr3_nt: TGTGCTAGCAGCTACCGACAGGGGGGGGCAGATACGCAGTATTTT
cdr3_aa: CASSYRQGGADTQYF
clone_size: NA
v_call: TRBV7-7
cdr3_length: 15
j_call: TRBJ2-3
d_call: TRBD1

cdr3_nt: TGCAGCGTTGGCGGACAGGGTGAAGCTTTCTTT
cdr3_aa: CSVGGQGEAFF
clone_size: once
v_call: TRBV29-1
cdr3_length: 11
j_call: TRBJ1-1
d_call: TRBD1

cdr3_nt: TGCGCCAGCAGCCAGCACCCAATTGGACAGGAAGAGACCCAGTACTTC
cdr3_aa: CASSQHPIGQEETQYF
clone_size: few
v_call: TRBV4-1
cdr3_length: 16
j_call: TRBJ2-5
d_call: TRBD1

cdr3_nt: TGTGCCAGCAGCCAAGGAAGTGACCAGGGGGCAGCTTTCTTT
cdr3_aa: CASSQGSDQGAAFF
clone_size: NA
v_call: TRBV4-2
cdr3_length: 14
j_call: TRBJ1-1
d_call: TRBD1

cdr3_nt: TGTGCCAGCAGCTATACAGGGAACAGCGGCGATGAGCAGTTCTTC
cdr3_aa: CASSYTGNSGDEQFF
clone_size: NA
v_call: TRBV13
cdr3_length: 15
j_call: TRBJ2-1
d_call: NA

cdr3_nt: TGTGCCAGCAGCTTGGATCAGGGGGCTCCTAATGAAAAACTGTTTTTT
cdr3_aa: CASSLDQGAPNEKLFF
clone_size: few
v_call: TRBV5-4
cdr3_length: 16
j_call: TRBJ1-4
d_call: TRBD1

cdr3_nt: TGTGCCAGCAGTTTGGACAGAGTTGCCTACGAGCAGTACTTC
cdr3_aa: CASSLDRVAYEQYF
clone_size: NA
v_call: TRBV27
cdr3_length: 14
j_call: TRBJ2-7
d_call: NA

cdr3_nt: TGTGCCAGCAGTTTATCAGGTGGACTAGCGGGTTACAATGAGCAGTTCTTC
cdr3_aa: CASSLSGGLAGYNEQFF
clone_size: NA
v_call: TRBV27
cdr3_length: 17
j_call: TRBJ2-1
d_call: TRBD2

cdr3_nt: TGTGCCTGGAGTGTACGCCGGCTAGATGAAAACATTCAGTACTTC
cdr3_aa: CAWSVRRLDENIQYF
clone_size: once
v_call: TRBV30
cdr3_length: 15
j_call: TRBJ2-4
d_call: NA

cdr3_nt: TGTGCCCATTCACCGGGGTCTAACTATGGCTACACCTTC
cdr3_aa: CAHSPGSNYGYTF
clone_size: once
v_call: TRBV5-3
cdr3_length: 13
j_call: TRBJ1-2
d_call: NA

cdr3_nt: TGTGCCACCAGCAGAGAGAAGACTAGCGCGTCCTACGAGCAGTACTTC
cdr3_aa: CATSREKTSASYEQYF
clone_size: NA
v_call: TRBV15
cdr3_length: 16
j_call: TRBJ2-7
d_call: TRBD2

cdr3_nt: TGTGCCAGCAGCTTGGCCGGGGGGGCGCGGGAAAAACTGTTTTTT
cdr3_aa: CASSLAGGAREKLFF
clone_size: once
v_call: TRBV5-4
cdr3_length: 15
j_call: TRBJ1-4
d_call: NA

cdr3_nt: TGTGCCAGCAGCTGGGGGACAGGGCGCGGCGAGCAGTACTTC
cdr3_aa: CASSWGTGRGEQYF
clone_size: NA
v_call: TRBV11-3
cdr3_length: 14
j_call: TRBJ2-7
d_call: TRBD1

cdr3_nt: TGTGCCAGCAGCCAGCGGGAGGAATCCTACAATGAGCAGTTCTTC
cdr3_aa: CASSQREESYNEQFF
clone_size: NA
v_call: TRBV6-5
cdr3_length: 15
j_call: TRBJ2-1
d_call: TRBD2

cdr3_nt: TGCGCCAGCAGCTTATCAGCGGGAGGGCAAGAGACCCAGTACTTC
cdr3_aa: CASSLSAGGQETQYF
clone_size: few
v_call: TRBV5-1
cdr3_length: 15
j_call: TRBJ2-5
d_call: TRBD2

cdr3_nt: TGTGCCAGCAGTGAGCGGGACCGAAATTCACCCCTCCACTTT
cdr3_aa: CASSERDRNSPLHF
clone_size: once
v_call: TRBV6-1
cdr3_length: 14
j_call: TRBJ1-6
d_call: NA

cdr3_nt: TGTGCCAGTAGTATTTTGGCAGGGGGGTATGGCTACACCTTC
cdr3_aa: CASSILAGGYGYTF
clone_size: few
v_call: TRBV19
cdr3_length: 14
j_call: TRBJ1-2
d_call: TRBD1

cdr3_nt: TGTGCCAGCAGTTACAGTCGGGGGAACACTGAAGCTTTCTTT
cdr3_aa: CASSYSRGNTEAFF
clone_size: NA
v_call: TRBV6-6
cdr3_length: 14
j_call: TRBJ1-1
d_call: NA

cdr3_nt: TGTGCCAGCAGTTACAGGGCGTTACTCTCCTACGAGCAGTACTTC
cdr3_aa: CASSYRALLSYEQYF
clone_size: NA
v_call: TRBV2
cdr3_length: 15
j_call: TRBJ2-7
d_call: NA

cdr3_nt: TGTGCCAGCAGCTTCCGATCTGGGACAGCCACTGAAGCTTTCTTT
cdr3_aa: CASSFRSGTATEAFF
clone_size: NA
v_call: TRBV7-8
cdr3_length: 15
j_call: TRBJ1-1
d_call: TRBD1

cdr3_nt: TGCGCCAGCAAGGGTTGGACTAGCGGGACCTACGAGCAGTACTTC
cdr3_aa: CASKGWTSGTYEQYF
clone_size: NA
v_call: TRBV4-1
cdr3_length: 15
j_call: TRBJ2-7
d_call: TRBD2

cdr3_nt: TGTGCCATCACCAAGACTAGCGGCTCCTACAATGAGCAGTTCTTC
cdr3_aa: CAITKTSGSYNEQFF
clone_size: NA
v_call: TRBV10-3
cdr3_length: 15
j_call: TRBJ2-1
d_call: TRBD2